The 25 T cell receptor beta chains presented below share a single source sample, sequenced in a study of human T cells and chemical hapten exposure. Described time point: pre-sensitization, week 0. Sample treatment: therapeutic diphenylcyclopropenone sensitization with weekly scalp DPC. From the RACE reads, TCRdb called clonotypes with MiXCR, one entry per CDR3 protein. The table has about 110,000 distinct CDR3 sequences, 9.5% to 15% seen once. The source was whole blood, collected in connection with sensitization to the hapten diphenylcyclopropenone (DPC). The receptors derive from a woman aged 50 to 60 with alopecia areata. Some clones in this sample may be carry-over from other donors' samples.

This clonotype was seen ten or more times. This chain connects TRBV7-2 to TRBJ2-5; TRBD2 might be the D (5 bases). V lost 1 base to trimming and J lost 6 bases, with 9 bases between them. The CDR3 runs to 13 residues. Per the germline V gene, CDR1 is SGHTA and CDR2 is FQGNSA. This CDR3 reads CASSLVEEQTQYF. CDR3 in DNA: TGTGCCAGCAGCTTAGTGGAGGAGCAGACCCAGTACTTC.

This clonotype was picked up many times. The chain joins TRBV7-8 to TRBJ2-1, with 11 bases identical to TRBD2. V shed 1 base and J 1 base; nucleotides not matched to a gene: 9. The germline CDR1 and CDR2 sequences are SGHVS and FQNEAQ. This CDR3 has 19 residues. CDR3 nucleotides: TGTGCCAGCAGCTTAGGTCTAGCGGGGGGTACCTTGTCCTACAATGAGCAGTTCTTC. This codes for CASSLGLAGGTLSYNEQFF.

Points on this clonotype: As the CDR3 is not closed by the conserved phenylalanine or tryptophan, this likely results from a read error. This chain uses TRBV7-9 with TRBJ2-7; possibly TRBD2 for D (5 bases). This CDR3 spans 15 amino acids. The V gene's germline CDR1 is SEHNR and CDR2 FQNEAQ (reference sequence). V gave up 2 bases and J gave up 2 bases, with 13 bases separating them. As DNA, the CDR3 is TGTGCCAGCAGCTTAAATTCGGGATCACCCTACGAGCAGTACTCC. Protein: CASSLNSGSPYEQYS.

This clonotype has at least ten counts. V gene TRBV5-1 combines with J gene TRBJ2-3, with TRBD1 as a possible D gene (5 bases). From germline, CDR1 is SGHRS and CDR2 YFSETQ. The CDR3 is made up of 15 amino acids. V lost 0 bases, J lost 0 bases, and 8 bases lay in between. CDR3 residues: CASSLGQTSTDTQYF. The DNA for the CDR3 is TGCGCCAGCAGCTTGGGACAGACAAGCACAGATACGCAGTATTTT. Using reference TRBV5-1 and TRBJ2-3 for the parts outside the CDR3, the full variable domain is KAGVTQTPRYLIKTRGQQVTLSCSPISGHRSVSWYQQTPGQGLQFLFEYFSETQRNKGNFPGRFSGRQFSNSRSEMNVSTLELGDSALYLCASSLGQTSTDTQYFGPGTRLTVL.

The V call is TRBV2, the J call TRBJ2-2, with 8 bases lining up with TRBD1. V trimming: 6 bases; J trimming: 3 bases; junction bases outside the gene matches: 6. Germline assignment: CDR1 SNHLY and CDR2 FYNNEI. The CDR3 loop spans 15 amino acids. This CDR3 reads CASRTGTGHTGELFF. Here the CDR3 DNA reads TGTGCCAGCAGAACCGGGACAGGTCACACCGGGGAGCTGTTTTTT. The full variable domain, rest sourced from reference TRBV2 and TRBJ2-2, is EPEVTQTPSHQVTQMGQEVILRCVPISNHLYFYWYRQILGQKVEFLVSFYNNEISEKSEIFDDQFSVERPDGSNFTLKIRSTKLEDSAMYFCASRTGTGHTGELFFGEGSRLTVL.

The chain has TRBV20-1 and TRBJ1-4; a weak D match, TRBD1 (5 bases). Germline V gene lookup returns CDR1 DFQATT and CDR2 SNEGSKA (reference sequence). Trimming removed 0 bases from V and 3 bases from J, with 8 bases in between. This CDR3 region has 14 residues. This chain's CDR3 is CSAREGQANEKLFF. The CDR3 DNA reads TGCAGTGCTAGAGAGGGGCAGGCTAATGAAAAACTGTTTTTT.

This clonotype was counted only a few times. V is TRBV4-3 and J is TRBJ1-1; D unclear. Trimming pared 0 bases from V and 5 bases from J, leaving 22 bases between. Germline values: CDR1 LGHNA, CDR2 YSLEER. The CDR3 extends over 18 amino acids. The CDR3 loop reads CASSQEAGPAGPRTEAFF. DNA for the CDR3: TGCGCCAGCAGCCAAGAAGCCGGCCCCGCGGGCCCGAGAACTGAAGCTTTCTTT.

This clonotype was picked up a small number of times. The J gene is TRBJ1-6, the V gene TRBV27; D remains unclear. CDR3 length: 15 residues. Trimming pared 5 bases from V and 7 bases from J, leaving 15 bases between. Germline V gives CDR1 MNHEY, CDR2 SMNVEV (reference sequence). In DNA form, the CDR3 reads TGTGCCAGCAGTGCGTGGGGATCCGGGAATTCACCCCTCCACTTT. Encoded protein: CASSAWGSGNSPLHF.

This clonotype occurred a few times. This chain links TRBV6-6 with TRBJ2-1; 10 bases align to TRBD2. Germline V gives CDR1 MNHNY, CDR2 SVGAGI (reference sequence). This CDR3 contains 15 residues. The trim removed 0 bases at V and 10 bases at J, leaving 6 bases unmatched. The CDR3 here is CASSYSASGSGEQFF. In DNA form, the CDR3 reads TGTGCCAGCAGTTACTCGGCTAGCGGGAGTGGCGAGCAGTTCTTC.

The CDR3 nucleotides are TGCAGTGCTAGAGACGGTGGGCAGGGCAATCAGCCCCAGCATTTT. The encoded protein is CSARDGGQGNQPQHF. The chain joins TRBV20-1 to TRBJ1-5; no clear D. Germline CDR1 is DFQATT and CDR2 is SNEGSKA (reference sequence). This CDR3 region has 15 residues. Trimming stripped 0 bases from V and 2 bases from J, with 11 bases between.

This clonotype was seen ten or more times. The V gene is TRBV28, the J gene TRBJ2-7, with D possibly matching TRBD1 (5 bases). Looked up from germline, CDR1 is MDHEN and CDR2 is SYDVKM. Trimming cost V 3 bases and J 6 bases, with 15 bases left between them. CDR3 length: 14 residues. CDR3: CASSFLQVDREQYF. The CDR3 DNA reads as TGTGCCAGCAGTTTTCTACAGGTGGACCGCGAGCAGTACTTC.

The chain couples TRBV2 to TRBJ2-7; a possible D gene is TRBD1 (5 bases). Germline V lookup: CDR1 SNHLY, CDR2 FYNNEI. The CDR3 is 13 residues long. V lost 4 bases to trimming and J lost 2 bases, with 9 bases between them. The CDR3 sequence: CASSAGYTYEQYF. DNA of the CDR3: TGTGCCAGCAGTGCAGGGTATACCTACGAGCAGTACTTC.

The V call is TRBV7-2, the J call TRBJ1-2; 7 bases map to TRBD1. The CDR3 sequence is 14 residues long. V gave up 5 bases and J gave up 8 bases; unmatched junction bases: 11. Germline-derived CDR1 and CDR2 are SGHTA and FQGNSA. DNA of the CDR3: TGTGCCAGCAGCCTAAGAGAGGGGGCGACCGGCTACACCTTC. As protein: CASSLREGATGYTF.

The V call is TRBV6-6, the J call TRBJ1-6, with 7 bases fitting TRBD1. The CDR3 runs to 14 residues. V dropped 7 bases and J dropped 3; count of bases not matched to a gene: 3. In germline, CDR1 is MNHNY, CDR2 SVGAGI (reference sequence). CDR3 DNA sequence: TGTGCCAGCACGGGGACAGTCTATAATTCACCCCTCCACTTT. Its translation is CASTGTVYNSPLHF.

Many counts were recorded for this clonotype. The chain carries TRBV6-2 or TRBV6-3 and TRBJ2-7; no clear D. Trimming took 2 bases from V and 2 from J, leaving 4 bases between them. The CDR3 has 12 amino acids. Germline V gene data show CDR1 as MNHEY and CDR2 as SVGEGT. The CDR3 DNA reads TGTGCCAGCAGTTACCCCACCTACGAGCAGTACTTC. It encodes CASSYPTYEQYF.

CDR3 DNA sequence: TGTGCCAGCAGCTTAAACAGGGGCTCCTACGAGCAGTACTTC. Encoded protein: CASSLNRGSYEQYF. The chain recombines TRBV7-6 with TRBJ2-7, with 7 bases aligning to TRBD1. J gave up 0 bases and V 2 bases, and 1 base lay outside the gene matches. Germline V gene sequence: CDR1 SGHVS, CDR2 FNYEAQ. This CDR3 region has 14 residues.

The chain carries TRBV3-1 and TRBJ1-4; 9 bases agree with TRBD1. Germline V lookup: CDR1 LGHDT, CDR2 YNNKEL (reference sequence). CDR3 length: 15 residues. The trim removed 4 bases at V and 2 bases at J, leaving 2 bases unmatched. CDR3 sequence (DNA): TGTGCCAGCAGCCTAACAGGGGGCACTAATGAAAAACTGTTTTTT. As protein: CASSLTGGTNEKLFF.

This clonotype appeared a few times. The chain carries TRBV5-1 and TRBJ1-1, with D unresolved. The V end was cut by 0 bases, the J end by 7 bases, with 16 bases between. The CDR3 is 15 residues long. Germline lookup yields CDR1 SGHRS and CDR2 YFSETQ. The chain's CDR3 is CASSLAVRTPNEAFF. CDR3 DNA: TGCGCCAGCAGCTTGGCCGTCAGGACCCCGAATGAAGCTTTCTTT.

The genes are TRBV6-2 or TRBV6-3 and TRBJ1-6; maybe TRBD1 (6 bases). The CDR3 is 15 amino acids. V was trimmed by 9 bases and J by 10 bases, leaving 22 bases between them. In germline, CDR1 is MNHEY, CDR2 SVGEGT. The CDR3 loop reads CASLPSGRGGSPLHF. Here the CDR3 DNA reads TGTGCCAGTCTTCCGTCGGGCAGGGGAGGCTCACCCCTCCACTTT.

This clonotype was counted a few times. The CDR3 sequence is CASSLDRSSYEQYF. The CDR3 region has the DNA TGTGCCAGCAGTTTAGATAGATCCTCCTACGAGCAGTACTTC. This chain links TRBV12-3 or TRBV12-4 with TRBJ2-7; D is uncertain. Trimming removed 1 base from V and 0 bases from J, with 7 bases in between. This CDR3 has 14 residues.

This clonotype occurred many times. This sequence joins TRBV28 and TRBJ1-5, with 8 bases that match TRBD1. With V trimmed by 6 bases and J by 4 bases, 8 bases remained unmatched. The CDR3 contains 15 residues. CDR1 is MDHEN and CDR2 is SYDVKM in the germline V gene. The CDR3 loop reads CASSSSRQGNQPQHF. The DNA for the CDR3 is TGTGCCAGCAGCTCTTCGAGACAGGGGAATCAGCCCCAGCATTTT. Variable domain in full (rest from reference TRBV28 and TRBJ1-5): DVKVTQSSRYLVKRTGEKVFLECVQDMDHENMFWYRQDPGLGLRLIYFSYDVKMKEKGDIPEGYSVSREKKERFSLILESASTNQTSMYLCASSSSRQGNQPQHFGDGTRLSIL.

This clonotype was recorded at least ten times. This chain links TRBV11-2 with TRBJ2-1; 9 bases line up with TRBD2. V trimming: 5 bases; J trimming: 2 bases; junction bases outside the gene matches: 19. Germline lookup yields CDR1 SGHAT and CDR2 FQNNGV. The CDR3 covers 20 residues. The CDR3: CASSITAGTSPLLPYNEQFF. CDR3 DNA: TGTGCCAGCAGCATAACCGCCGGGACTAGCCCACTTCTCCCCTACAATGAGCAGTTCTTC.

This clonotype was seen only a few times. The chain uses TRBV12-5 and TRBJ2-1; TRBD1 might be the D (5 bases). Germline CDR1 reads LGHNT; CDR2 reads FRNRAP. The CDR3 is 15 residues long. Trimming took off 7 bases at V and 4 bases at J, with 17 bases between the two ends. The CDR3: CASAPQGVGYNEQFF. The CDR3 nucleotides read TGTGCTAGTGCCCCTCAAGGGGTGGGGTACAATGAGCAGTTCTTC.

The chain links TRBV20-1 to TRBJ1-1, with a possible D match to TRBD1 (5 bases). Germline CDR1 and CDR2: DFQATT and SNEGSKA (reference sequence). With 4 bases removed from V and 7 bases from J, the gap between germline ends came to 19 bases. The CDR3 has 14 amino acids. DNA for the CDR3: TGCAGTGCTACTCCCGGGACTGGCGGGGGTGAAGCTTTCTTT. Encoded protein: CSATPGTGGGEAFF.

This clonotype was detected ten times or more. The chain has TRBV18 and TRBJ1-5, with 7 positions matching TRBD1. The ends lost 3 bases at V and 2 bases at J; junction bases unmatched: 1. This CDR3 is built from 14 residues. Germline V CDR1 and CDR2: KGHSH, LQKENI. This CDR3 is CASSPGTGNQPQHF. CDR3 DNA: TGTGCCAGCTCACCCGGGACAGGCAATCAGCCCCAGCATTTT.